This T cell receptor (beta chain) is drawn from a study of cytomegalovirus exposure and HLA in healthy donors. On the study more broadly: Earlier findings included 117 million unique TCR beta sequences obtained from 180 million or so T cells. Clustering assigned approximately 79% of the approximately 370 genotyped donors to the Caucasian-associated ancestry cluster.

Primers: 60 Vbeta forward and 13 Jbeta reverse. Using immunoSEQ multiplex PCR, the repertoire was profiled, and TCRdb retains in-frame clones only, with some absent. The table has around 55,000 clones, about 77% seen once; the top ten hold around 2.5%. At sampling all donors were nominally healthy, likely with unrecorded immune exposures. The CDR3 spans 15 residues. The J segment lost 7 bases and the V segment lost 2 bases, leaving 6 bases of the junction unmatched. Germline V gives CDR1 SEHNR, CDR2 FQNEAQ (reference sequence). The TCR originated in a female donor in good health and CMV-seronegative. Sequencing used PBMCs. The chain combines TRBV7-9 with TRBJ2-1, with 9 positions matching TRBD2. CDR3 protein: CASSLLAGGRNEQFF. The CDR3 DNA reads TGTGCCAGCAGCTTACTTGCGGGGGGGCGGAATGAGCAGTTCTTC.